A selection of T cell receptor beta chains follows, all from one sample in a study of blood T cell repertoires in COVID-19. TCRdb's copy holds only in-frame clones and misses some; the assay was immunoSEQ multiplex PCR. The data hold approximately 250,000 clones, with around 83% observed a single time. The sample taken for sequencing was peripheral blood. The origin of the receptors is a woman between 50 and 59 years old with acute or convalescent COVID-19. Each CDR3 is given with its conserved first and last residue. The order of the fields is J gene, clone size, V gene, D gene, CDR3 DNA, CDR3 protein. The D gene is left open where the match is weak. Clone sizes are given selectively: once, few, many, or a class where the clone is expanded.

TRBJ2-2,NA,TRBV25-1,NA,TGTGCCAGCAGTCTGCGGCTTCCGAACACCGGGGAGCTGTTTTTT,CASSLRLPNTGELFF
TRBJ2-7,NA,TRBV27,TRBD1,TGTGCCAGCGGCGGGACAGGGAGCTACGAGCAGTACTTC,CASGGTGSYEQYF
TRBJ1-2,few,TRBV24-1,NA,TGTGCCACCAGTGCCTCCCTGGGGCAGGGGAACTATGGCTACACCTTC,CATSASLGQGNYGYTF
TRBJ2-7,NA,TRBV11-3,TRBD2,TGTGCCAGCAGCTCACTAGCGGGGGATTCCTACGAGCAGTACTTC,CASSSLAGDSYEQYF
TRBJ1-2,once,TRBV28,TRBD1,TGTGCCAGCAGTGTGGGACAGGGTAGAGGCTACACCTTC,CASSVGQGRGYTF
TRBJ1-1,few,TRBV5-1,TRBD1,TGCGCCAGCAGCCTGGAGGGGGCTAGCACTGAAGCTTTCTTT,CASSLEGASTEAFF
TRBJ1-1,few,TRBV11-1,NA,TGTGCCAGCAGCGGCCGGGAGAACACTGAAGCTTTCTTT,CASSGRENTEAFF
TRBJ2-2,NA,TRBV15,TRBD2,TGTGCCACCAGCAGTCTCGGACTAGCAGACACCGGGGAGCTGTTTTTT,CATSSLGLADTGELFF
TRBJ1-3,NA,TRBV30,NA,TGTGCCTGGACAGGGGGAAACACCATATATTTT,CAWTGGNTIYF
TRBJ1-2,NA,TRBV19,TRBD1,TGTGCCAGTAGAGACTTACAGGGGGCCCTTGGCTACACCTTC,CASRDLQGALGYTF
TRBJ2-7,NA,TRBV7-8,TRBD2,TGTGCCAGCAGCTGGGGACTAGCGGACTACGAGCAGTACTTC,CASSWGLADYEQYF
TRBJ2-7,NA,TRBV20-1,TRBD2,TGCAGTGCTAGTCGGGGCGGGAGGACCTACGAGCAGTACTTC,CSASRGGRTYEQYF
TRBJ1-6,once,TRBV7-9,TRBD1,TGTGCCAGCAGCTTACCCGCCGGTCAGGGGGCCCTTAATTCACCCCTCCACTTT,CASSLPAGQGALNSPLHF
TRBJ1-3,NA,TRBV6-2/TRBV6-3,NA,TGTGCCAGCAGTTACCGGGGGATCTCTGGAAACACCATATATTTT,CASSYRGISGNTIYF
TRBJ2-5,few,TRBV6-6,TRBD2,TGTGCCAGCAGTTACGGGACTAGCGGGGGTCAAGAGACCCAGTACTTC,CASSYGTSGGQETQYF
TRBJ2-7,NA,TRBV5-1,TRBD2,TGCGCCAGCAGCAGACGGACTAGCGGGAGGGTACCCTACGAGCAGTACTTC,CASSRRTSGRVPYEQYF